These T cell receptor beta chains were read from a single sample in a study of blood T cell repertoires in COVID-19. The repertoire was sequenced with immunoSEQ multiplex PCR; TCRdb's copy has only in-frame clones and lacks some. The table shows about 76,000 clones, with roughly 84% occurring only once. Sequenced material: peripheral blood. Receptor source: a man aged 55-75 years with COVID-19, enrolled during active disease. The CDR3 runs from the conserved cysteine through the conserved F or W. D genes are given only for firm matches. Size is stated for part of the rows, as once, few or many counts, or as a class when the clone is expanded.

CDR3 protein: CASSYRQGISSSGANVLTF; CDR3 DNA: TGTGCCAGCAGCTACCGACAGGGTATCAGTTCCTCTGGGGCCAACGTCCTGACTTTC; J gene: TRBJ2-6; clone size: few; V gene: TRBV5-7; D gene: TRBD1
CDR3 protein: CASSQGGTVGEKLFF; CDR3 DNA: TGTGCCAGCAGCCAAGGCGGGACAGTAGGTGAAAAACTGTTTTTT; J gene: TRBJ1-4; clone size: .; V gene: TRBV3-1/TRBV3-2; D gene: TRBD1
CDR3 protein: CAWSGGGGHYNSPLHF; CDR3 DNA: TGTGCCTGGAGTGGGGGCGGGGGTCATTATAATTCACCCCTCCACTTT; J gene: TRBJ1-6; clone size: .; V gene: TRBV30; D gene: .
CDR3 protein: CASSRTTYSNQPQHF; CDR3 DNA: TGTGCCAGCAGCCGGACAACTTATAGCAATCAGCCCCAGCATTTT; J gene: TRBJ1-5; clone size: .; V gene: TRBV6-5; D gene: .
CDR3 protein: CAWSLSGTSYNEQFF; CDR3 DNA: TGTGCCTGGAGCCTTAGCGGGACTTCCTACAATGAGCAGTTCTTC; J gene: TRBJ2-1; clone size: .; V gene: TRBV30; D gene: TRBD2
CDR3 protein: CASSKWTALSNQPQHF; CDR3 DNA: TGTGCCAGCAGCAAATGGACAGCCCTTAGCAATCAGCCCCAGCATTTT; J gene: TRBJ1-5; clone size: .; V gene: TRBV7-9; D gene: .
CDR3 protein: CASSRGRGPQETQYF; CDR3 DNA: TGTGCCAGCAGCCGGGGCAGGGGGCCCCAAGAGACCCAGTACTTC; J gene: TRBJ2-5; clone size: few; V gene: TRBV2; D gene: TRBD1
CDR3 protein: CASSLPKETGVTDTQYF; CDR3 DNA: TGTGCCAGCAGCCTCCCAAAGGAGACAGGGGTCACAGATACGCAGTATTTT; J gene: TRBJ2-3; clone size: .; V gene: TRBV7-9; D gene: TRBD1
CDR3 protein: CASSLGQNTEAFF; CDR3 DNA: TGTGCCAGCAGCCTGGGACAGAACACTGAAGCTTTCTTT; J gene: TRBJ1-1; clone size: .; V gene: TRBV11-2; D gene: .
CDR3 protein: CASSTPRFPYSQHF; CDR3 DNA: TGTGCCAGCAGTACCCCCAGGTTCCCCTATTCCCAGCATTTT; J gene: TRBJ1-5; clone size: few; V gene: TRBV6-5; D gene: .
CDR3 protein: CASSSGLERGEQFF; CDR3 DNA: TGTGCCAGCAGCTCGGGACTAGAAAGGGGTGAGCAGTTCTTC; J gene: TRBJ2-1; clone size: .; V gene: TRBV5-4; D gene: TRBD2
CDR3 protein: CASRRQVYGYTF; CDR3 DNA: TGTGCCAGCAGAAGACAGGTCTATGGCTACACCTTC; J gene: TRBJ1-2; clone size: .; V gene: TRBV2; D gene: .
CDR3 protein: CASSLGQLSYEQYF; CDR3 DNA: TGTGCCAGCAGCTTGGGACAGCTTTCCTACGAGCAGTACTTC; J gene: TRBJ2-7; clone size: many; V gene: TRBV11-2; D gene: TRBD1
CDR3 protein: CASSECGRTLRKIYGYTF; CDR3 DNA: TGTGCCAGCAGTGAATGCGGCAGAACATTGAGAAAAATATATGGCTACACCTTC; J gene: TRBJ1-2; clone size: .; V gene: TRBV6-1; D gene: .
CDR3 protein: CASSQDRGQGTDTQYF; CDR3 DNA: TGTGCCAGCAGCCAAGATCGGGGACAGGGCACAGATACGCAGTATTTT; J gene: TRBJ2-3; clone size: .; V gene: TRBV3-1/TRBV3-2; D gene: TRBD1
CDR3 protein: CACRTSLAGGHNEQFF; CDR3 DNA: TGTGCCTGCAGAACCAGCCTAGCGGGAGGCCACAATGAGCAGTTCTTC; J gene: TRBJ2-1; clone size: .; V gene: TRBV30; D gene: TRBD2
CDR3 protein: CASSDGQGADQPQHF; CDR3 DNA: TGTGCCAGCAGTGACGGACAGGGTGCGGATCAGCCCCAGCATTTT; J gene: TRBJ1-5; clone size: .; V gene: TRBV6-1; D gene: TRBD1
CDR3 protein: CASSYSYRAGNTIYF; CDR3 DNA: TGTGCCAGCAGTTACTCTTACAGGGCTGGAAACACCATATATTTT; J gene: TRBJ1-3; clone size: .; V gene: TRBV6-5; D gene: .
CDR3 protein: CASSQGTADTEAFF; CDR3 DNA: TGTGCCAGCAGCCAAGGGACAGCAGACACTGAAGCTTTCTTT; J gene: TRBJ1-1; clone size: .; V gene: TRBV7-9; D gene: TRBD1
CDR3 protein: CASSIGQGREKLFF; CDR3 DNA: TGTGCCAGTAGTATCGGACAGGGGAGGGAAAAACTGTTTTTT; J gene: TRBJ1-4; clone size: .; V gene: TRBV19; D gene: TRBD1
CDR3 protein: CASSLGDFTDTQYF; CDR3 DNA: TGCGCCAGCAGCTTGGGGGACTTCACAGATACGCAGTATTTT; J gene: TRBJ2-3; clone size: .; V gene: TRBV5-1; D gene: .